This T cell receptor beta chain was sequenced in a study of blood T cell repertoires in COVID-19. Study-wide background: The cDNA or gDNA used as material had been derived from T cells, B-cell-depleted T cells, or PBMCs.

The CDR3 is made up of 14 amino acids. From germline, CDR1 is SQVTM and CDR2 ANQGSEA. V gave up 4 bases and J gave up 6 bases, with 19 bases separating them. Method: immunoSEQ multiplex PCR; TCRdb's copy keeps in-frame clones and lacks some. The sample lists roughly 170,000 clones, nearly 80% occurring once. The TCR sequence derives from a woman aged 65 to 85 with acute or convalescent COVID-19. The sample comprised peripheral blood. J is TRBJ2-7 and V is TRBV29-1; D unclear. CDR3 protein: CSVARSLGRGEQYF. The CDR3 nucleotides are TGCAGCGTTGCGAGAAGTCTTGGCCGAGGCGAGCAGTACTTC.